This T cell receptor (beta chain) comes out of a study of T cell responses to AZD1222 COVID-19 vaccine. Profiling relied on immunoSEQ multiplex PCR, and the TCRdb table lists in-frame clones only, not all of them. The sample records about 83,000 clones, roughly 83% being singletons. General study points: Recipients of two AZD1222 doses showed rising Spike-specific TCR breadth and depth.

Concerning this clone: Its antigen is not known.

The CDR3 sequence is 15 residues long. Germline V CDR1 and CDR2: DFQATT, SNEGSKA (reference sequence). The V and J ends lost 3 bases and 0 bases respectively, with 12 bases between them. The chain uses TRBV20-1 and TRBJ1-5, with a weak D call TRBD1 (5 bases). The origin of this receptor is an adult in good health. The sequences come from peripheral blood, collected on day 0 of AZD1222 vaccination. CDR3 nucleotides: TGCAGTGCTAGTGCCCTACAGGATAGCAATCAGCCCCAGCATTTT. Translating it yields CSASALQDSNQPQHF.